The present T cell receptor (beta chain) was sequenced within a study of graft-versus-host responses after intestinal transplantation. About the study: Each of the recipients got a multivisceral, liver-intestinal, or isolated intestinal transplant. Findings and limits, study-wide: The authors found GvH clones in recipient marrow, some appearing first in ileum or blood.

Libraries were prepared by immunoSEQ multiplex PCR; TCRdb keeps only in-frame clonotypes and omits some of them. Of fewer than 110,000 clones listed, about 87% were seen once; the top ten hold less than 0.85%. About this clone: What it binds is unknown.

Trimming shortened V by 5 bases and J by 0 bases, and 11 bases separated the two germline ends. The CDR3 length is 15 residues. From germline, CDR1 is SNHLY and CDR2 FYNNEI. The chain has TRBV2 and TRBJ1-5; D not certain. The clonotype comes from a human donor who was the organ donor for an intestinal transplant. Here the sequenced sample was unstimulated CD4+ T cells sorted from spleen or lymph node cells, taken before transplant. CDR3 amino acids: CASSTRADSNQPQHF. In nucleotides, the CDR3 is TGTGCCAGCAGTACAAGGGCAGATAGCAATCAGCCCCAGCATTTT.